The rows below give T cell receptor beta chains drawn from one sample of a study of blood T cell repertoires in COVID-19. Produced via immunoSEQ multiplex PCR; TCRdb's table is partial and in-frame only. The sample contains approximately 39,000 clones, 80% to 90% of which appear only once. Sequences were obtained from peripheral blood. The receptors here all came from a man in his fifties or sixties with active or convalescent COVID-19. Each CDR3 is given with its conserved first and last residue. Each record gives: CDR3 DNA, CDR3 protein, D gene, J gene, V gene, CDR3 length, clone size. A D gene is named only where the DNA matches it firmly. Not all rows give a size; the values are once, few, many and, for expanded clones, a class.

cdr3_nt: TGCGCCAGCAGCCAGAGGGAGAGCTCCTACAATGAGCAGTTCTTC
cdr3_aa: CASSQRESSYNEQFF
d_call: .
j_call: TRBJ2-1
v_call: TRBV4-1
cdr3_length: 15
clone_size: .

cdr3_nt: TGTGCCAGCATTCTGGGGCCCCGTGGAAACACCATATATTTT
cdr3_aa: CASILGPRGNTIYF
d_call: .
j_call: TRBJ1-3
v_call: TRBV6-5
cdr3_length: 14
clone_size: few

cdr3_nt: TGCGCCAGCAGCCTCAGGGTAGCGGGGATCGATGAGCAGTTCTTC
cdr3_aa: CASSLRVAGIDEQFF
d_call: TRBD2
j_call: TRBJ2-1
v_call: TRBV5-1
cdr3_length: 15
clone_size: .

cdr3_nt: TGTGCCAGTAGATCCCTAGACGACAGCTCTTTCAATGAAAAACTGTTTTTT
cdr3_aa: CASRSLDDSSFNEKLFF
d_call: .
j_call: TRBJ1-4
v_call: TRBV28
cdr3_length: 17
clone_size: .

cdr3_nt: TGTGCCACCAGCGGACAGGGGGAGGGAGCTTTCTTT
cdr3_aa: CATSGQGEGAFF
d_call: TRBD1
j_call: TRBJ1-1
v_call: TRBV15
cdr3_length: 12
clone_size: .

cdr3_nt: TGTGCCAGCAGTGATTCGTGGCTAGCGATCCAAGAGACCCAGTACTTC
cdr3_aa: CASSDSWLAIQETQYF
d_call: .
j_call: TRBJ2-5
v_call: TRBV6-4
cdr3_length: 16
clone_size: .

cdr3_nt: TGTGCCAGCAGCTCGGGAGCCGAGCAGTTCTTC
cdr3_aa: CASSSGAEQFF
d_call: .
j_call: TRBJ2-1
v_call: TRBV7-3
cdr3_length: 11
clone_size: .

cdr3_nt: TGTGCCAGCAGTTTTCTAGCGGGAGGGCCCTACAATGAGCAGTTCTTC
cdr3_aa: CASSFLAGGPYNEQFF
d_call: TRBD2
j_call: TRBJ2-1
v_call: TRBV6-2/TRBV6-3
cdr3_length: 16
clone_size: .

cdr3_nt: TGTGCCAGCAGCCAAGGACCGTCTAGCGGGTACGAGCAGTACTTC
cdr3_aa: CASSQGPSSGYEQYF
d_call: TRBD2
j_call: TRBJ2-7
v_call: TRBV4-2
cdr3_length: 15
clone_size: .

cdr3_nt: TGTGCCTGGAGTGCGGGGTTCAATCAGCCCCAGCATTTT
cdr3_aa: CAWSAGFNQPQHF
d_call: .
j_call: TRBJ1-5
v_call: TRBV30
cdr3_length: 13
clone_size: .

cdr3_nt: TGTGCCAGCAGTTTCTGGGACAGACACAATGAGCAGTTCTTC
cdr3_aa: CASSFWDRHNEQFF
d_call: TRBD1
j_call: TRBJ2-1
v_call: TRBV27
cdr3_length: 14
clone_size: .

cdr3_nt: TGTGCCAGCAATCCTACACCGACTTTCACCTACAATGAGCAGTTCTTC
cdr3_aa: CASNPTPTFTYNEQFF
d_call: .
j_call: TRBJ2-1
v_call: TRBV27
cdr3_length: 16
clone_size: .

cdr3_nt: TGTGCCAGTGACAGGGGAAGTCAGCCCCAGCATTTT
cdr3_aa: CASDRGSQPQHF
d_call: TRBD1
j_call: TRBJ1-5
v_call: TRBV6-5
cdr3_length: 12
clone_size: once

cdr3_nt: TGTGCCAGTAGTAAGCCGGGACTAGCGAATCCCGGGGAGCTGTTTTTT
cdr3_aa: CASSKPGLANPGELFF
d_call: TRBD2
j_call: TRBJ2-2
v_call: TRBV19
cdr3_length: 16
clone_size: .

cdr3_nt: TGTGCCAGCAGCCAAGATGTTAGCGGGAGCCAGACCCAGTACTTC
cdr3_aa: CASSQDVSGSQTQYF
d_call: TRBD2
j_call: TRBJ2-5
v_call: TRBV3-1/TRBV3-2
cdr3_length: 15
clone_size: .

cdr3_nt: TGTGCCAGCAGCCCTTCAGCCTACAATGAGCAGTTCTTC
cdr3_aa: CASSPSAYNEQFF
d_call: .
j_call: TRBJ2-1
v_call: TRBV7-9
cdr3_length: 13
clone_size: .

cdr3_nt: TGTGCCAGCAGCCGCGCAGGGGTTAATGAAAAACTGTTTTTT
cdr3_aa: CASSRAGVNEKLFF
d_call: .
j_call: TRBJ1-4
v_call: TRBV7-2
cdr3_length: 14
clone_size: .

cdr3_nt: TGCGCCAGCAGCTTGGCATCGGCAGGGTTGTACACTGAAGCTTTCTTT
cdr3_aa: CASSLASAGLYTEAFF
d_call: .
j_call: TRBJ1-1
v_call: TRBV5-1
cdr3_length: 16
clone_size: .

cdr3_nt: TGTGCCAGCAGTTTCAGGACAGGGAACACTGAAGCTTTCTTT
cdr3_aa: CASSFRTGNTEAFF
d_call: TRBD1
j_call: TRBJ1-1
v_call: TRBV2
cdr3_length: 14
clone_size: .

cdr3_nt: TGCGCCAGCAGGAAGGAGGGGGCACACTCCTACGAGCAGTACTTC
cdr3_aa: CASRKEGAHSYEQYF
d_call: .
j_call: TRBJ2-7
v_call: TRBV5-1
cdr3_length: 15
clone_size: .

cdr3_nt: TGTGCTAGCAGCTTAGACTCCGGCACAGATACGCAGTATTTT
cdr3_aa: CASSLDSGTDTQYF
d_call: .
j_call: TRBJ2-3
v_call: TRBV7-7
cdr3_length: 14
clone_size: .

cdr3_nt: TGTGCCAGCTCACCAACAGGGATGGGCGAAGATACGCAGTATTTT
cdr3_aa: CASSPTGMGEDTQYF
d_call: .
j_call: TRBJ2-3
v_call: TRBV18
cdr3_length: 15
clone_size: .

cdr3_nt: TGCGCCAGCAGCGCGGGGCAGTTCTCTGGGGCCAACGTCCTGACTTTC
cdr3_aa: CASSAGQFSGANVLTF
d_call: .
j_call: TRBJ2-6
v_call: TRBV5-1
cdr3_length: 16
clone_size: once

cdr3_nt: TGTGCCAGCAGCCCGGGACAGACAAATTCACCCCTCCACTTT
cdr3_aa: CASSPGQTNSPLHF
d_call: TRBD1
j_call: TRBJ1-6
v_call: TRBV7-9
cdr3_length: 14
clone_size: few

cdr3_nt: TGTGCCATCAGTGATGACTTATCCACAGATACGCAGTATTTT
cdr3_aa: CAISDDLSTDTQYF
d_call: .
j_call: TRBJ2-3
v_call: TRBV10-3
cdr3_length: 14
clone_size: .

cdr3_nt: TGTGCCAGCAGTTTAGCGCCGGGACAAGGACGCCTGAACACTGAAGCTTTCTTT
cdr3_aa: CASSLAPGQGRLNTEAFF
d_call: .
j_call: TRBJ1-1
v_call: TRBV27
cdr3_length: 18
clone_size: .

cdr3_nt: TGTGCCAGCAACCACAGGGCCTCTGGAAACACCATATATTTT
cdr3_aa: CASNHRASGNTIYF
d_call: .
j_call: TRBJ1-3
v_call: TRBV5-5
cdr3_length: 14
clone_size: .

cdr3_nt: TGTGCCAGCAGTCTTATAGCACGGGACACTGAAGCTTTCTTT
cdr3_aa: CASSLIARDTEAFF
d_call: .
j_call: TRBJ1-1
v_call: TRBV27
cdr3_length: 14
clone_size: .

cdr3_nt: TGTGCCAGCAGCCCCGGACAGGGAAATTCACCCCTCCACTTT
cdr3_aa: CASSPGQGNSPLHF
d_call: TRBD1
j_call: TRBJ1-6
v_call: TRBV28
cdr3_length: 14
clone_size: .

cdr3_nt: TGTGCCAGCAGCTACGGACAGGCGGCCCCTTTGGGCTACACCTTC
cdr3_aa: CASSYGQAAPLGYTF
d_call: TRBD1
j_call: TRBJ1-2
v_call: TRBV3-1/TRBV3-2
cdr3_length: 15
clone_size: .

cdr3_nt: TGTGCCAGCTCACCAGCGGGGGTCACAGATACGCAGTATTTT
cdr3_aa: CASSPAGVTDTQYF
d_call: TRBD2
j_call: TRBJ2-3
v_call: TRBV18
cdr3_length: 14
clone_size: .

cdr3_nt: TGTGCCATCAGTGCCAACAGGGGGCAGCGACGTGGCACCGGGGAGCTGTTTTTT
cdr3_aa: CAISANRGQRRGTGELFF
d_call: TRBD1
j_call: TRBJ2-2
v_call: TRBV10-3
cdr3_length: 18
clone_size: .

cdr3_nt: TGTGCCAGCAGTGATTCACGCAGGGGTAATTCACCCCTCCACTTT
cdr3_aa: CASSDSRRGNSPLHF
d_call: .
j_call: TRBJ1-6
v_call: TRBV2
cdr3_length: 15
clone_size: .

cdr3_nt: TGTGCCAGCAGCTTTGGAGGGGGAGGGAATAACTATGGCTACACCTTC
cdr3_aa: CASSFGGGGNNYGYTF
d_call: .
j_call: TRBJ1-2
v_call: TRBV5-4
cdr3_length: 16
clone_size: .

cdr3_nt: TGTGCCTGGAGTGTAGGGACACATAGCAATCAGCCCCAGCATTTT
cdr3_aa: CAWSVGTHSNQPQHF
d_call: .
j_call: TRBJ1-5
v_call: TRBV30
cdr3_length: 15
clone_size: .

cdr3_nt: TGCGCCAGCAGCCAAAAGATCAGAACTATTTCGAACACCGGGGAGCTGTTTTTT
cdr3_aa: CASSQKIRTISNTGELFF
d_call: .
j_call: TRBJ2-2
v_call: TRBV4-1
cdr3_length: 18
clone_size: many

cdr3_nt: TGTGCCAGCAGCTTAGGGCAGGGGTCCTACAATGAGCAGTTCTTC
cdr3_aa: CASSLGQGSYNEQFF
d_call: .
j_call: TRBJ2-1
v_call: TRBV13
cdr3_length: 15
clone_size: .

cdr3_nt: TGTGCCAGCAGCTTAACGGGCGTTAATACGCAGTATTTT
cdr3_aa: CASSLTGVNTQYF
d_call: .
j_call: TRBJ2-3
v_call: TRBV7-3
cdr3_length: 13
clone_size: .

cdr3_nt: TGTGCCTGGGGGACAGGGGGCGGTGAAGCTTTCTTT
cdr3_aa: CAWGTGGGEAFF
d_call: TRBD1
j_call: TRBJ1-1
v_call: TRBV30
cdr3_length: 12
clone_size: .

cdr3_nt: TGTGCCAGCAGTAGGGACAGGGGGCGAGAGACCCAGTACTTC
cdr3_aa: CASSRDRGRETQYF
d_call: TRBD1
j_call: TRBJ2-5
v_call: TRBV2
cdr3_length: 14
clone_size: .

cdr3_nt: TGTGCCACCAGCAGAGATAAGGGGTCTAATGAAAAACTGTTTTTT
cdr3_aa: CATSRDKGSNEKLFF
d_call: .
j_call: TRBJ1-4
v_call: TRBV15
cdr3_length: 15
clone_size: .

cdr3_nt: TGTGCCAGCAGCCCCGCGGGGGGGTCTGGAAACACCATATATTTT
cdr3_aa: CASSPAGGSGNTIYF
d_call: .
j_call: TRBJ1-3
v_call: TRBV5-6
cdr3_length: 15
clone_size: .